This T cell receptor (beta chain) was captured in a study of blood T cell repertoires in COVID-19. There are 15 residues in the CDR3. Trimming took 4 bases from V and 1 from J, leaving 8 bases between them. Germline V lookup: CDR1 LNHDA, CDR2 SQIVND (reference sequence). Profiling relied on immunoSEQ multiplex PCR, and the TCRdb table lists in-frame clones only, not all of them. The sample lists about 160,000 clones, 70% to 90% occurring once. At least ten counts were recorded for this clone. V gene TRBV19 combines with J gene TRBJ2-6, with unresolved D. The sequence came from a human donor in a cohort sampled during active COVID-19. Sequencing used peripheral blood. CDR3 residues: CASSTQNSGANVLTF. The CDR3, as DNA: TGTGCCAGTAGTACCCAGAATTCTGGGGCCAACGTCCTGACTTTC.